One and the same sample provided the 28 T cell receptor beta chains below, sequenced in a study of CD8+ T cells in alopecia areata. Reverse transcription of extracted RNA yielded cDNA, which provided the sequencing template. The repertoire was sequenced with immunoSEQ multiplex PCR; TCRdb's copy has only in-frame clones and lacks some. The sample contains 130,000 to 150,000 clones, roughly 58% of which appear only once. The sequenced sample consisted of CD8+ T cells sorted from blood. The receptor source for this set is a human donor in good health.

The chain carries TRBV15 and TRBJ1-5; no reliable D call. The CDR3 contains 12 residues. V was cut by 8 bases and J by 3 bases, with 8 bases left in between. The germline CDR1 and CDR2 sequences are LNHNV and YYDKDF (reference sequence). The CDR3 region has the DNA TGTGCCACCGGACGGGTCAATCAGCCCCAGCATTTT. Protein product: CATGRVNQPQHF.

This clone was seen more than once but under ten times. This chain uses TRBV29-1 with TRBJ2-7; 11 bases fit TRBD1. Germline CDR1 SQVTM, CDR2 ANQGSEA. This CDR3 is 14 amino acids long. J lost 1 base, V lost 3 bases, and 2 bases had no gene match. The CDR3 coding sequence is TGCAGCGTTGACGGGACAGGGGGTTCCTACGAGCAGTACTTC. This translates into CSVDGTGGSYEQYF.

The chain links TRBV19 to TRBJ2-1; 11 bases line up with TRBD1. The CDR3 contains 15 residues. The ends lost 1 base at V and 7 bases at J; junction bases unmatched: 3. Germline-derived CDR1 and CDR2 are LNHDA and SQIVND (reference sequence). The CDR3 loop reads CASSIADRGQNEQFF. The CDR3 DNA is TGTGCCAGTAGTATAGCGGACAGGGGGCAGAATGAGCAGTTCTTC.

V usage is TRBV5-4 and J usage is TRBJ2-1; the match to TRBD2 covers 12 bases. Trimming at V came to 0 bases and at J to 4 bases, leaving 2 bases not matched to a gene. The V gene's germline CDR1 is SGHNT and CDR2 YYREEE (reference sequence). This CDR3 is 16 amino acids long. In DNA form, the CDR3 reads TGTGCCAGCAGCTTGGGACTAGCGGGAGTTTACAATGAGCAGTTCTTC. It specifies CASSLGLAGVYNEQFF.

This clone was detected a few times. The J gene is TRBJ1-1, the V gene TRBV19; possibly TRBD1 for D (6 bases). Germline V gene sequence: CDR1 LNHDA, CDR2 SQIVND (reference sequence). The CDR3 extends over 14 amino acids. V was clipped by 8 bases and J by 11 bases, with 24 bases between them. The CDR3 sequence: CASSYPGTSQTAFF. Here the CDR3 DNA reads TGTGCCAGTTCCTACCCCGGGACATCACAAACGGCTTTCTTT.

The DNA for the CDR3 is TGTGCCAGCAGGGGGGTGGGGCGGGGCTATGGCTACACCTTC. It encodes CASRGVGRGYGYTF. This chain links TRBV27 with TRBJ1-2; possibly TRBD1 for D (5 bases). CDR3 size: 14 residues. The germline CDR1 and CDR2 sequences are MNHEY and SMNVEV (reference sequence). Trimming shortened V by 6 bases and J by 4 bases, and 15 bases separated the two germline ends.

The chain uses TRBV28 and TRBJ2-2, with 8 bases aligning to TRBD2. This CDR3 spans 16 amino acids. CDR1 and CDR2 (germline): MDHEN, SYDVKM. The V and J ends lost 6 bases and 2 bases, in that order; junction bases with no gene match: 8. The CDR3 reads CASRPGGGLNTGELFF. The CDR3 bases are TGTGCCAGCAGGCCCGGGGGGGGCCTAAACACCGGGGAGCTGTTTTTT.

This rearrangement joins TRBV11-1 to TRBJ1-1; TRBD1 matches at 7 bases. This CDR3 comprises 15 residues. V was clipped by 5 bases and J by 3 bases; unmatched bases: 9. The germline gives CDR1 SGHAT, CDR2 FQDESV (reference sequence). CDR3 DNA: TGTGCCAGCAGCCTCGGACAGGCGGGGTACACTGAAGCTTTCTTT. It specifies CASSLGQAGYTEAFF.

This clone was found a few times. The J gene is TRBJ1-4, the V gene TRBV7-2; no firm D call. V was shortened by 5 bases and J by 4 bases, with 20 bases between the two germline ends. Germline V lookup: CDR1 SGHTA, CDR2 FQGNSA. This CDR3 has 17 residues. In DNA, the CDR3 is TGTGCCAGCAGCGCCGAAAGGGCAACCATTAGTAATGAAAAACTGTTTTTT. Amino acids: CASSAERATISNEKLFF. Variable domain in full (rest from reference TRBV7-2 and TRBJ1-4): GAGVSQSPSNKVTEKGKDVELRCDPISGHTALYWYRQSLGQGLEFLIYFQGNSAPDKSGLPSDRFSAERTGGSVSTLTIQRTQQEDSAVYLCASSAERATISNEKLFFGSGTQLSVL.

This clone was observed a few times. V is TRBV29-1 and J is TRBJ2-1, with 10 bases lining up with TRBD2. The CDR3 consists of 14 residues. The J segment lost 9 bases and the V segment lost 7 bases, leaving 12 bases of the junction unmatched. From germline, CDR1 is SQVTM and CDR2 ANQGSEA. The CDR3 DNA reads as TGCAGCGCCGTAATAGCGGGAGGCCACTTTGAGCAGTTCTTC. Protein product: CSAVIAGGHFEQFF.

This clone was seen a handful of times. The CDR3 is CASSQYHLGPWWRAGDQYF. CDR3 sequence (DNA): TGTGCCAGCAGCCAATACCACCTGGGCCCTTGGTGGCGGGCGGGTGACCAGTACTTC. The rearrangement links TRBV4-2 to TRBJ2-5; TRBD2 is a possible D gene (5 bases). The CDR3 is 19 residues long. The V end was cut by 2 bases, the J end by 10 bases, with 32 bases between. Germline V lookup: CDR1 LGHNA, CDR2 YNFKEQ.

The V call is TRBV4-1, the J call TRBJ1-2; D is undetermined. The germline CDR1 and CDR2 sequences are MGHRA and YSYEKL. The CDR3 extends over 12 amino acids. V lost 3 bases, J lost 4 bases, and 6 bases lay in between. The CDR3 loop reads CASSQSGYGYTF. CDR3 coding DNA: TGCGCCAGCAGCCAGAGTGGCTATGGCTACACCTTC.

The chain has TRBV6-5 and TRBJ2-4; TRBD2 might be the D (6 bases). Trimming cost V 7 bases and J 7 bases, with 14 bases left between them. Germline CDR1 reads MNHEY; CDR2 reads SVGAGI. The CDR3 has 13 amino acids. The CDR3: CASTWGVGNIQYF. DNA for the CDR3: TGTGCCAGCACTTGGGGGGTAGGGAACATTCAGTACTTC.

This rearrangement joins TRBV27 to TRBJ2-7; a possible D gene is TRBD1 (5 bases). CDR3 length equals 14 residues. V was pared by 11 bases and J by 3 bases, with 20 bases between. The V gene's germline CDR1 is MNHEY and CDR2 SMNVEV (reference sequence). CDR3 in DNA: TGTGCCTGCTCACGCCAGGGTTTACTCTACGAGCAGTACTTC. This codes for CACSRQGLLYEQYF.

The V gene is TRBV29-1, the J gene TRBJ2-7; D gene unclear. The CDR3 spans 15 residues. The germline CDR1 and CDR2 sequences are SQVTM and ANQGSEA. Trimming removed 0 bases at V and 1 base at J, with 13 bases between. The CDR3 protein is CSVEEASSGSYEQYF. The CDR3 DNA follows: TGCAGCGTTGAAGAGGCGTCCTCAGGATCCTACGAGCAGTACTTC.

This rearrangement joins TRBV28 to TRBJ2-5; a weak D match, TRBD1 (6 bases). CDR1 is MDHEN, CDR2 SYDVKM, per germline. The CDR3 loop spans 15 amino acids. V lost 6 bases and J lost 1, with 15 bases in between. Here the CDR3 reads CASRLQGSLQETQYF. The CDR3 DNA follows: TGTGCCAGCAGACTACAGGGTTCACTCCAAGAGACCCAGTACTTC.

The rearrangement uses TRBV27 and TRBJ2-7; no clear D gene. The germline CDR1 and CDR2 sequences are MNHEY and SMNVEV (reference sequence). The CDR3 length is 13 residues. V dropped 9 bases and J dropped 0 bases, with 12 bases sitting between them. The DNA of the CDR3 is TGTGCCAGTGGTCGGCTAAGCTCCTACGAGCAGTACTTC. This codes for CASGRLSSYEQYF.

This clone was found a few times. The chain links TRBV29-1 to TRBJ2-7; TRBD1 matches 7 bases. The CDR3 is 13 residues long. The trim removed 6 bases at V and 5 bases at J, leaving 10 bases unmatched. The germline V gene has CDR1 SQVTM and CDR2 ANQGSEA. The CDR3 here is CSVDTRDSNEQYF. The CDR3 nucleotides read TGCAGCGTCGACACCCGGGACAGCAACGAGCAGTACTTC.

The chain carries TRBV29-1 and TRBJ2-7, with 10 positions matching TRBD1. Trimming removed 7 bases from V and 3 bases from J; junction bases left unmatched: 9. Germline V lookup: CDR1 SQVTM, CDR2 ANQGSEA. CDR3 length: 14 amino acids. In DNA form, the CDR3 reads TGCAGCGCCTGGGGGGGGACAGGGGACTACGAGCAGTACTTC. Encoded protein: CSAWGGTGDYEQYF.

With respect to this clone: This sample includes further DNA sequences coding for the same CDR3. The chain couples TRBV29-1 to TRBJ2-6, with a weak D call TRBD1 (6 bases). Germline assignment: CDR1 SQVTM and CDR2 ANQGSEA. The V gene lost 1 base and the J gene lost 0 bases, with 10 bases spanning the gap. The CDR3 loop spans 16 amino acids. The DNA of the CDR3 is TGCAGCGTTGAAGTCAGGGGAACCTCTGGGGCCAACGTCCTGACTTTC. This gives the protein CSVEVRGTSGANVLTF.

This clone was observed a single time. The gene calls are TRBV27 and TRBJ1-5; 7 nucleotides match TRBD1. Germline CDR1 reads MNHEY; CDR2 reads SMNVEV (reference sequence). CDR3 length: 14 residues. The J segment lost 7 bases and the V segment lost 3 bases, leaving 6 bases of the junction unmatched. This chain's CDR3 is CASSLDRSRQPQHF. CDR3 bases: TGTGCCAGCAGTTTGGACAGGTCTCGGCAGCCCCAGCATTTT.

This clone was observed a few times. The chain has TRBV13 and TRBJ1-1; 7 bases map to TRBD1. V was pared by 9 bases and J by 4 bases, with 8 bases of the junction left unmatched. From germline, CDR1 is PRHDT and CDR2 FYEKMQ (reference sequence). The CDR3 extends over 13 amino acids. Written as DNA, the CDR3 is TGTGCCAGTAACGGACAGGTGGCCACTGAAGCTTTCTTT. Amino acid sequence: CASNGQVATEAFF.

Comment on this clone: This specimen includes other DNA sequences encoding the same CDR3. The gene calls are TRBV5-1 and TRBJ2-7; D gene uncertain. Looked up from germline, CDR1 is SGHRS and CDR2 is YFSETQ. V lost 0 bases to trimming and J lost 7 bases, with 5 bases between them. CDR3 size: 11 residues. The CDR3: CASSLGGEQYF. CDR3 coding DNA: TGCGCCAGCAGCTTGGGGGGAGAGCAGTACTTC. Filled out from reference TRBV5-1 and TRBJ2-7, the complete variable domain reads KAGVTQTPRYLIKTRGQQVTLSCSPISGHRSVSWYQQTPGQGLQFLFEYFSETQRNKGNFPGRFSGRQFSNSRSEMNVSTLELGDSALYLCASSLGGEQYFGPGTRLTVT.

This clone came up a few times. The chain carries TRBV7-9 and TRBJ2-4; 10 bases align to TRBD2. The CDR3 consists of 15 residues. Trimming at V came to 5 bases and at J to 8 bases, leaving 9 bases not matched to a gene. Per germline, CDR1 SEHNR and CDR2 FQNEAQ (reference sequence). Here the CDR3 DNA reads TGTGCCAGCAGCCCATGGAGCGGGAGGGGTGACATTCAGTACTTC. Translation: CASSPWSGRGDIQYF.

The rearrangement uses TRBV5-1 and TRBJ2-2, with a tentative D call TRBD2 (5 bases). The germline CDR1 and CDR2 sequences are SGHRS and YFSETQ. CDR3 length: 16 amino acids. V lost 4 bases to trimming and J lost 4 bases, with 17 bases between them. CDR3 DNA: TGCGCCAGCAGCCCCGAATGGCTCGGAGGCACCGGGGAGCTGTTTTTT. Its protein product is CASSPEWLGGTGELFF.

The chain carries TRBV27 and TRBJ2-1; possible D gene TRBD1, 5 bases. V lost 2 bases, J lost 6 bases, and 8 bases lay in between. This CDR3 region has 13 residues. CDR1 MNHEY and CDR2 SMNVEV come from the germline V gene (reference sequence). The CDR3 sequence is CASSLQGVNEQFF. CDR3 coding DNA: TGTGCCAGCAGTTTACAAGGGGTCAATGAGCAGTTCTTC.

This clone is a singleton in its sample. This chain joins TRBV27 and TRBJ1-1; D gene ambiguous. V was trimmed by 1 base and J by 4 bases, leaving 7 bases between them. This CDR3 has 13 amino acids. CDR1 and CDR2 (germline): MNHEY, SMNVEV (reference sequence). The CDR3 sequence: CASSLFSGTEAFF. CDR3 DNA sequence: TGTGCCAGCAGTTTATTCTCGGGCACTGAAGCTTTCTTT.

This clone has a single count. The chain recombines TRBV6-4 with TRBJ2-7; 7 bases agree with TRBD2. Germline-derived CDR1 and CDR2 are MRHNA and SNTAGT. V shed 8 bases and J 3 bases; nucleotides not matched to a gene: 10. This CDR3 is built from 14 residues. The CDR3 protein is CASSRGGPDYEQYF. DNA of the CDR3: TGTGCCAGCTCTCGGGGAGGGCCGGACTACGAGCAGTACTTC.